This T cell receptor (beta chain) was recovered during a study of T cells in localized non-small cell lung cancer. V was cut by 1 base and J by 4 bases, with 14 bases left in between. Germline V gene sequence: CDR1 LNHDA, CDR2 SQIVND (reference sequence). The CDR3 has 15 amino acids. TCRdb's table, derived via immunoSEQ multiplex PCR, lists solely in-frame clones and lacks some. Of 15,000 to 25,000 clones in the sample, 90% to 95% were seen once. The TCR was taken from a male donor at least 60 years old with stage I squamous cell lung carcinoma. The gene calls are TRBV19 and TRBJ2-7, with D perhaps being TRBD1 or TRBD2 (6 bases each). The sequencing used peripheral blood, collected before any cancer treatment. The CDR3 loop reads CASSIVGGGIYEQYF. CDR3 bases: TGTGCCAGTAGTATAGTAGGAGGGGGGATTTACGAGCAGTACTTC. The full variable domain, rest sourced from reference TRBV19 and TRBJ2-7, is DGGITQSPKYLFRKEGQNVTLSCEQNLNHDAMYWYRQDPGQGLRLIYYSQIVNDFQKGDIAEGYSVSREKKESFPLTVTSAQKNPTAFYLCASSIVGGGIYEQYFGPGTRLTVT.